These T cell receptor beta chains were read from a single sample in a study of cytomegalovirus exposure and HLA in healthy donors. Libraries were prepared by immunoSEQ multiplex PCR; TCRdb keeps only in-frame clonotypes and omits some of them. The sample carries about 150,000 clones, around 75% recorded once. Sequenced sample: PBMCs. Receptors were obtained from a male donor in good health and CMV-seronegative. CDR3s include the opening cysteine and the closing phenylalanine or tryptophan. A D gene is named only where the DNA matches it firmly. Part of the rows lack a size; the others show once, few, many or a class for expanded clones.

v_call: TRBV5-1
j_call: TRBJ2-6
clone_size: NA
d_call: NA
cdr3_aa: CASSSTAIQGISGANVLTF
cdr3_nt: TGCGCCAGCAGCTCCACGGCGATCCAGGGGATTTCTGGGGCCAACGTCCTGACTTTC

v_call: TRBV18
j_call: TRBJ2-3
clone_size: NA
d_call: NA
cdr3_aa: CASSPPPGTDTQYF
cdr3_nt: TGTGCCAGCTCACCACCCCCGGGCACAGATACGCAGTATTTT

v_call: TRBV30
j_call: TRBJ2-3
clone_size: NA
d_call: NA
cdr3_aa: CAWSKGSWGTDTQYF
cdr3_nt: TGTGCCTGGAGTAAGGGGTCCTGGGGCACAGATACGCAGTATTTT

v_call: TRBV7-2
j_call: TRBJ2-4
clone_size: NA
d_call: TRBD2
cdr3_aa: CASSSTGSGTSPLRSIQYF
cdr3_nt: TGTGCCAGCAGCTCCACCGGTAGCGGGACCTCCCCCCTAAGAAGCATTCAGTACTTC

v_call: TRBV10-3
j_call: TRBJ1-2
clone_size: NA
d_call: NA
cdr3_aa: CAISEGGVEWDGYTF
cdr3_nt: TGTGCCATCAGTGAAGGCGGGGTTGAATGGGATGGCTACACCTTC

v_call: TRBV7-9
j_call: TRBJ2-1
clone_size: NA
d_call: TRBD2
cdr3_aa: CASSPAGVGYNEQFF
cdr3_nt: TGTGCCAGCAGTCCGGCGGGAGTGGGCTACAATGAGCAGTTCTTC

v_call: TRBV5-1
j_call: TRBJ2-5
clone_size: NA
d_call: NA
cdr3_aa: CASSLQGAGETQYF
cdr3_nt: TGCGCCAGCAGCTTACAAGGGGCTGGGGAGACCCAGTACTTC

v_call: TRBV28
j_call: TRBJ2-1
clone_size: NA
d_call: NA
cdr3_aa: CASVPGEGIVEQFF
cdr3_nt: TGTGCCAGCGTGCCGGGAGAGGGTATTGTTGAGCAGTTCTTC

v_call: TRBV7-9
j_call: TRBJ1-4
clone_size: NA
d_call: NA
cdr3_aa: CASSPVRGEEKLFF
cdr3_nt: TGTGCCAGCAGCCCGGTCCGGGGAGAAGAAAAACTGTTTTTT

v_call: TRBV9
j_call: TRBJ2-3
clone_size: few
d_call: NA
cdr3_aa: CASSVVARGADTQYF
cdr3_nt: TGTGCCAGCAGCGTAGTTGCGCGGGGTGCGGATACGCAGTATTTT

v_call: TRBV2
j_call: TRBJ1-2
clone_size: once
d_call: TRBD1
cdr3_aa: CASSDPTGIYGYTF
cdr3_nt: TGTGCCAGCAGTGATCCGACAGGGATTTATGGCTACACCTTC

v_call: TRBV13
j_call: TRBJ1-4
clone_size: few
d_call: TRBD1
cdr3_aa: CASSYRQGPNEKLFF
cdr3_nt: TGTGCCAGCAGCTATAGACAGGGGCCTAATGAAAAACTGTTTTTT

v_call: TRBV29-1
j_call: TRBJ1-2
clone_size: NA
d_call: TRBD1
cdr3_aa: CSVEGQGAQGYTF
cdr3_nt: TGCAGCGTTGAGGGACAGGGGGCGCAAGGCTACACCTTC

v_call: TRBV29-1
j_call: TRBJ2-7
clone_size: NA
d_call: NA
cdr3_aa: CSVEDRRTVTEHYEQYF
cdr3_nt: TGCAGCGTTGAAGATCGGAGGACAGTCACGGAACACTACGAGCAGTACTTC

v_call: TRBV28
j_call: TRBJ2-4
clone_size: NA
d_call: NA
cdr3_aa: CASSSQGLDIQYF
cdr3_nt: TGTGCCAGCAGTTCCCAGGGTTTGGACATTCAGTACTTC

v_call: TRBV10-3
j_call: TRBJ2-7
clone_size: NA
d_call: TRBD1
cdr3_aa: CAISWDRTTYEQYF
cdr3_nt: TGTGCCATCAGTTGGGACAGGACCACCTACGAGCAGTACTTC

v_call: TRBV5-1
j_call: TRBJ1-3
clone_size: NA
d_call: NA
cdr3_aa: CATSPTGGNTIYF
cdr3_nt: TGCGCCACCTCTCCCACGGGTGGAAACACCATATATTTT

v_call: TRBV2
j_call: TRBJ2-5
clone_size: few
d_call: NA
cdr3_aa: CASRQDQETQYF
cdr3_nt: TGTGCCAGCAGACAGGACCAAGAGACCCAGTACTTC

v_call: TRBV7-9
j_call: TRBJ1-2
clone_size: NA
d_call: NA
cdr3_aa: CSSSFGSDGYTF
cdr3_nt: TGTTCCAGCAGCTTCGGTTCGGATGGCTACACCTTC

v_call: TRBV7-9
j_call: TRBJ2-2
clone_size: NA
d_call: NA
cdr3_aa: CASSPNTGELFF
cdr3_nt: TGTGCCAGCAGCCCTAACACCGGGGAGCTGTTTTTT

v_call: TRBV2
j_call: TRBJ1-5
clone_size: NA
d_call: NA
cdr3_aa: CASSKGTFNQPQHF
cdr3_nt: TGTGCCAGCAGTAAAGGGACTTTCAATCAGCCCCAGCATTTT

v_call: TRBV7-8
j_call: TRBJ2-7
clone_size: NA
d_call: NA
cdr3_aa: CASSLSVDFPTTRQYF
cdr3_nt: TGTGCCAGCAGCTTATCCGTGGACTTTCCTACTACGAGGCAGTACTTC

v_call: TRBV6-4
j_call: TRBJ2-3
clone_size: NA
d_call: NA
cdr3_aa: CASSAQGGDTQYF
cdr3_nt: TGTGCCAGCAGTGCGCAGGGTGGGGATACGCAGTATTTT

v_call: TRBV2
j_call: TRBJ1-2
clone_size: NA
d_call: TRBD1
cdr3_aa: CATGTGDGYTF
cdr3_nt: TGTGCCACCGGGACAGGGGACGGCTACACCTTC

v_call: TRBV7-2
j_call: TRBJ2-7
clone_size: NA
d_call: TRBD1
cdr3_aa: CASSLTGFGYEQYF
cdr3_nt: TGTGCCAGCAGCTTGACAGGGTTCGGTTACGAGCAGTACTTC

v_call: TRBV7-2
j_call: TRBJ1-1
clone_size: NA
d_call: TRBD1
cdr3_aa: CASSLARYYRGPLRNTEAFF
cdr3_nt: TGTGCCAGCAGCTTAGCGAGGTACTACAGGGGGCCTCTTAGGAACACTGAAGCTTTCTTT

v_call: TRBV27
j_call: TRBJ1-5
clone_size: NA
d_call: NA
cdr3_aa: CASSLIGLSNQPQHF
cdr3_nt: TGTGCCAGCAGTTTAATTGGCCTTAGCAATCAGCCCCAGCATTTT

v_call: TRBV18
j_call: TRBJ1-6
clone_size: NA
d_call: NA
cdr3_aa: CASSPGLVSTGNSPLHF
cdr3_nt: TGTGCCAGCTCACCCGGATTGGTCTCAACGGGGAATTCACCCCTCCACTTT

v_call: TRBV6-1
j_call: TRBJ2-7
clone_size: NA
d_call: NA
cdr3_aa: CASSEDAFPTYEQYF
cdr3_nt: TGTGCCAGCAGTGAAGACGCTTTCCCTACCTACGAGCAGTACTTC

v_call: TRBV5-1
j_call: TRBJ2-5
clone_size: NA
d_call: TRBD1
cdr3_aa: CASSLALRTGGRETQYF
cdr3_nt: TGCGCCAGCAGCTTGGCCCTGAGGACAGGGGGACGGGAGACCCAGTACTTC

v_call: TRBV18
j_call: TRBJ1-2
clone_size: NA
d_call: TRBD1
cdr3_aa: CASSPQGTGFYGYTF
cdr3_nt: TGTGCCAGCTCACCACAGGGGACAGGTTTCTATGGCTACACCTTC

v_call: TRBV11-3
j_call: TRBJ2-1
clone_size: NA
d_call: NA
cdr3_aa: CASSFGALAYNEQFF
cdr3_nt: TGTGCCAGCAGCTTCGGAGCGCTCGCCTACAATGAGCAGTTCTTC

v_call: TRBV19
j_call: TRBJ2-7
clone_size: NA
d_call: TRBD1
cdr3_aa: CASREGTGAAEQYF
cdr3_nt: TGTGCCAGTAGAGAGGGGACAGGGGCGGCCGAGCAGTACTTC

v_call: TRBV2
j_call: TRBJ2-2
clone_size: NA
d_call: TRBD2
cdr3_aa: CASKLAGGNTGELFF
cdr3_nt: TGTGCCAGCAAACTAGCGGGAGGGAACACCGGGGAGCTGTTTTTT

v_call: TRBV28
j_call: TRBJ1-1
clone_size: NA
d_call: NA
cdr3_aa: CASSSAGRPEAFF
cdr3_nt: TGTGCCAGCAGTTCCGCAGGGCGACCTGAAGCTTTCTTT

v_call: TRBV10-3
j_call: TRBJ2-1
clone_size: NA
d_call: TRBD1
cdr3_aa: CAISDRQGANEQFF
cdr3_nt: TGTGCCATCAGTGACAGACAGGGGGCTAATGAGCAGTTCTTC

v_call: TRBV2
j_call: TRBJ2-1
clone_size: few
d_call: NA
cdr3_aa: CASSENRELNEQFF
cdr3_nt: TGTGCCAGCAGTGAAAACAGGGAACTCAATGAGCAGTTCTTC

v_call: TRBV2
j_call: TRBJ1-2
clone_size: NA
d_call: TRBD1
cdr3_aa: CASSERQGAYGYTF
cdr3_nt: TGTGCCAGCAGTGAACGGCAGGGGGCATATGGCTACACCTTC

v_call: TRBV28
j_call: TRBJ2-7
clone_size: NA
d_call: NA
cdr3_aa: CASSPPTGREQYF
cdr3_nt: TGTGCCAGCAGTCCTCCCACAGGGCGCGAGCAGTACTTC

v_call: TRBV5-4
j_call: TRBJ2-5
clone_size: NA
d_call: TRBD2
cdr3_aa: CASSLPGSGGETQYF
cdr3_nt: TGTGCCAGCAGCCTTCCGGGGAGCGGGGGGGAGACCCAGTACTTC

v_call: TRBV9
j_call: TRBJ1-1
clone_size: NA
d_call: NA
cdr3_aa: CASSVDGLEAFF
cdr3_nt: TGTGCCAGCAGCGTAGATGGGCTTGAAGCTTTCTTT

v_call: TRBV7-9
j_call: TRBJ1-2
clone_size: NA
d_call: NA
cdr3_aa: CASSLIQLGGENGYTF
cdr3_nt: TGTGCCAGCAGCTTAATTCAACTCGGAGGGGAGAATGGCTACACCTTC

v_call: TRBV7-2
j_call: TRBJ1-2
clone_size: NA
d_call: TRBD1
cdr3_aa: CASSRQGINYGYTF
cdr3_nt: TGTGCCAGCAGCCGACAGGGCATAAACTATGGCTACACCTTC

v_call: TRBV30
j_call: TRBJ1-5
clone_size: NA
d_call: NA
cdr3_aa: CAWSKPGMNYQPQHF
cdr3_nt: TGTGCCTGGAGTAAACCGGGGATGAATTATCAGCCCCAGCATTTT

v_call: TRBV18
j_call: TRBJ2-7
clone_size: NA
d_call: TRBD1
cdr3_aa: CASSTTGSGDEQYF
cdr3_nt: TGTGCCAGCTCAACGACAGGGTCAGGGGACGAGCAGTACTTC

v_call: TRBV5-1
j_call: TRBJ1-1
clone_size: NA
d_call: NA
cdr3_aa: CASSLEGGPGTEAFF
cdr3_nt: TGCGCCAGCAGCTTGGAAGGGGGACCGGGCACTGAAGCTTTCTTT

v_call: TRBV28
j_call: TRBJ1-5
clone_size: NA
d_call: NA
cdr3_aa: CASSPSALVLSNQPQHF
cdr3_nt: TGTGCCAGCAGTCCCTCGGCCCTAGTGCTTAGCAATCAGCCCCAGCATTTT

v_call: TRBV2
j_call: TRBJ2-1
clone_size: NA
d_call: NA
cdr3_aa: CASSDQGSYNEQFF
cdr3_nt: TGTGCCAGCAGTGATCAGGGTTCCTACAATGAGCAGTTCTTC

v_call: TRBV29-1
j_call: TRBJ2-7
clone_size: NA
d_call: NA
cdr3_aa: CSVVGGTAYEQYF
cdr3_nt: TGCAGCGTTGTAGGCGGGACGGCCTACGAGCAGTACTTC

v_call: TRBV30
j_call: TRBJ1-6
clone_size: few
d_call: NA
cdr3_aa: CAWSYSQGSYNSPLHF
cdr3_nt: TGTGCCTGGAGTTACTCCCAGGGCTCCTATAATTCACCCCTCCACTTT

v_call: TRBV19
j_call: TRBJ1-2
clone_size: NA
d_call: NA
cdr3_aa: CASSRDRTYYGYTF
cdr3_nt: TGTGCCAGTAGTCGCGACAGAACATACTATGGCTACACCTTC

v_call: TRBV18
j_call: TRBJ2-5
clone_size: NA
d_call: TRBD2
cdr3_aa: CASSPGLGQETQYF
cdr3_nt: TGTGCCAGCTCACCAGGACTAGGCCAAGAGACCCAGTACTTC

v_call: TRBV4-1
j_call: TRBJ2-1
clone_size: NA
d_call: TRBD2
cdr3_aa: CASSSPTSGGYNEQFF
cdr3_nt: TGCGCCAGCAGCTCCCCGACTAGCGGGGGATACAATGAGCAGTTCTTC